This T cell receptor beta chain was captured in a study of shared T cell receptors in the human thymus. The method was immunoSEQ multiplex PCR; TCRdb's version includes in-frame clones alone and lacks a portion of them. The table records about 660,000 clones, over 75% of them present only once. The same specimen was also included in a second study, on human thymus T cells. That investigation notes: Donors were healthy Finnish infants having corrective surgery for congenital heart defects. Surgeons resected thymus tissue during corrective heart surgery. Use of V and J genes seemed skewed within the thymic and blood repertoires.

The receptor was derived from a boy under three years old with a congenital heart defect. Source material: thymocytes.

CDR3 sequence reads: CASSLARVAGGPDEQFF. The CDR3 DNA sequence: TGTGCCAGCAGCTTAGCTCGGGTAGCGGGAGGACCCGATGAGCAGTTCTTC. This chain connects TRBV7-9 to TRBJ2-1; TRBD2 agrees at 10 bases. V trimming: 0 bases; J trimming: 8 bases; junction bases outside the gene matches: 10. The CDR3 has 17 residues. Germline V gene lookup returns CDR1 SEHNR and CDR2 FQNEAQ (reference sequence).